This T cell receptor beta chain emerged from a study of blood T cell repertoires in COVID-19. Using immunoSEQ multiplex PCR, the repertoire was profiled, and TCRdb retains in-frame clones only, with some absent. The data hold 180,000 or so clones, with roughly 87% observed a single time. Study members were between roughly 18 and 100 years old and lived in about two dozen US regions. Germline V CDR1 and CDR2: LNHDA, SQIVND (reference sequence). The CDR3 is 18 residues long. V shed 3 bases and J 4 bases; nucleotides not matched to a gene: 11. The clonotype originates from a human donor with acute COVID-19. The donor label of this sample is uncertain. The material sequenced was PBMCs or T cells enriched from blood (not recorded which). The rearrangement uses TRBV19 and TRBJ2-3, with 12 bases lining up with TRBD2. The DNA of the CDR3 is TGTGCCAGTAGTATGTCAAGACTAGCGGGGGTGGTGGCAGATACGCAGTATTTT. It encodes CASSMSRLAGVVADTQYF. The variable domain in full, with the rest retrieved from reference TRBV19 and TRBJ2-3, is DGGITQSPKYLFRKEGQNVTLSCEQNLNHDAMYWYRQDPGQGLRLIYYSQIVNDFQKGDIAEGYSVSREKKESFPLTVTSAQKNPTAFYLCASSMSRLAGVVADTQYFGPGTRLTVL.